The 18 T cell receptor beta chains listed next were all sequenced from one sample in a study of cytomegalovirus exposure and HLA in healthy donors. Vbeta (60) and Jbeta (13) primers were used in the PCR. Libraries were prepared by immunoSEQ multiplex PCR; TCRdb keeps only in-frame clonotypes and omits some of them. In the table there are about 120,000 clones, about 70% of which are singletons. Sequenced material: PBMCs. Receptors were obtained from a human donor in good health.

The chain couples TRBV27 to TRBJ1-3; D gene uncertain. The CDR3 has 12 amino acids. In germline, CDR1 is MNHEY, CDR2 SMNVEV (reference sequence). V lost 6 bases and J 9 bases, leaving 12 bases between the germline ends. DNA of the CDR3: TGTGCCAGCAGCCTACCGGGAGGCACCATATATTTT. Protein sequence: CASSLPGGTIYF.

This chain connects TRBV30 to TRBJ2-2, with 7 bases aligning to TRBD2. V lost 8 bases, J lost 4 bases, and 13 bases stayed unmatched. Germline-derived CDR1 and CDR2 are GTSNPN and SVGIG (reference sequence). The CDR3 spans 15 residues. CDR3 sequence (DNA): TGTGCCGGCCTAAGCGGGACGGCGGGCACCGGGGAGCTGTTTTTT. Translated, it gives CAGLSGTAGTGELFF.

The chain joins TRBV10-3 to TRBJ2-5; the D gene is possibly TRBD1 (5 bases). Deletions cut 3 bases from V and 5 bases from J, with 10 bases between. Per the germline V gene, CDR1 is ENHRY and CDR2 is SYGVKD. The length of the CDR3 is 13 residues. CDR3 DNA sequence: TGTGCCATCAGTGATTCAGGGCCGGAGACCCAGTACTTC. Encoded protein: CAISDSGPETQYF.

The gene calls are TRBV27 and TRBJ2-2; 12 bases are shared with TRBD1. CDR1 MNHEY and CDR2 SMNVEV come from the germline V gene (reference sequence). The CDR3 has 16 residues. J was trimmed by 4 bases and V by 5 bases; bases with no gene match: 5. CDR3 nucleotides: TGTGCCAGCAGTCAGGGACAGGGGGCCGTCACCGGGGAGCTGTTTTTT. This encodes CASSQGQGAVTGELFF.

The chain employs TRBV5-4 and TRBJ2-7; 11 bases are shared with TRBD2. Germline CDR1 SGHNT, CDR2 YYREEE (reference sequence). The J segment lost 4 bases and the V segment lost 4 bases, leaving 10 bases of the junction unmatched. CDR3 length equals 16 residues. The CDR3 DNA reads as TGTGCCAGCAGCGCCCGACTAGCGGGACCCTCGTACGAGCAGTACTTC. It yields the protein CASSARLAGPSYEQYF.

This chain uses TRBV21-1 with TRBJ2-2; the D call in the table, TRBD2, was not verified against the DNA. TRBV21-1 is a recognized pseudogene. The CDR3 has 18 residues. CDR3 sequence reads: CASSGNGWMRTNTGELFF. CDR3 bases: TGTGCCAGCAGCGGAAACGGGTGGATGCGGACGAACACCGGGGAGCTGTTTTTT.

The rearrangement links TRBV5-1 to TRBJ1-3, with 7 positions matching TRBD1. CDR3 length: 18 residues. Germline CDR1 and CDR2: SGHRS and YFSETQ. Unmatched junction bases numbered 15, after V lost 5 bases and J lost 1 base. This CDR3 reads CASSSGRGRTFSGNTIYF. As DNA, the CDR3 is TGCGCCAGCAGTAGTGGAAGGGGGCGAACTTTTTCTGGAAACACCATATATTTT.

This sequence joins TRBV6-9 and TRBJ2-7, with 7 bases fitting TRBD1. The junction had 6 bases not matched to a gene; V was cut back by 4 bases and J by 0 bases. The CDR3 length is 15 residues. In germline, CDR1 is MNHGY, CDR2 SVAAGI. Here the CDR3 reads CASSFPTGDSYEQYF. CDR3 DNA: TGTGCCAGCAGTTTTCCCACAGGGGACTCCTACGAGCAGTACTTC.

There are a few counts of this clone. The chain couples TRBV7-2 to TRBJ2-3; 8 positions agree with TRBD2. From germline, CDR1 is SGHTA and CDR2 FQGNSA. With V trimmed by 6 bases and J by 4 bases, 15 bases remained unmatched. The CDR3 has 17 residues. For the CDR3, the DNA is TGTGCCAGCAGAGCCGGGGGTAGAAGCGGGGGCCCAGATACGCAGTATTTT. Translation gives CASRAGGRSGGPDTQYF.

The gene calls are TRBV6-1 and TRBJ2-7, with D possibly being TRBD1 (6 bases). CDR1 and CDR2 from the germline V gene are MNHNS and SASEGT. This CDR3 is built from 14 residues. V lost 8 bases and J 2 bases, leaving 16 bases between the germline ends. CDR3 DNA sequence: TGTGCCAGCTCCAAGGAACAGGGTGCCTACGAGCAGTACTTC. Translation gives CASSKEQGAYEQYF.

The J gene is TRBJ2-1, the V gene TRBV5-1, with 11 nucleotides matching TRBD2. Trimming took 0 bases from V and 12 from J; bases not matched to a gene: 8. The CDR3 spans 15 residues. CDR1 is SGHRS and CDR2 is YFSETQ in the germline V gene. This chain's CDR3 is CASSLALAGGLGQFF. In DNA, the CDR3 is TGCGCCAGCAGCTTGGCCCTAGCGGGGGGCCTGGGGCAGTTCTTC. Complete variable domain (other parts from reference TRBV5-1 and TRBJ2-1): KAGVTQTPRYLIKTRGQQVTLSCSPISGHRSVSWYQQTPGQGLQFLFEYFSETQRNKGNFPGRFSGRQFSNSRSEMNVSTLELGDSALYLCASSLALAGGLGQFFGPGTRLTVL.

The chain joins TRBV5-4 to TRBJ2-1; the match to TRBD1 covers 8 bases. Trimming cost V 4 bases and J 5 bases; bases outside gene matches: 2. The CDR3 contains 13 residues. Germline CDR1 and CDR2: SGHNT and YYREEE (reference sequence). In DNA form, the CDR3 reads TGTGCCAGCAGCAGGGACAGGAACAATGAGCAGTTCTTC. It translates to CASSRDRNNEQFF.

This clone was counted only a few times. The chain has TRBV25-1 and TRBJ2-1, with a weak D call TRBD2 (6 bases). The CDR3 is 17 amino acids. Trimming left V 3 bases short and J 4 bases short, with 19 bases between. Looked up from germline, CDR1 is MGHDK and CDR2 is SYGVNS. CDR3: CASSDVMGRAGYNEQFF. The CDR3 DNA follows: TGTGCCAGCAGTGACGTTATGGGCAGGGCGGGATACAATGAGCAGTTCTTC.

The chain is built from TRBV4-2 and TRBJ2-5; TRBD2 matches 8 bases. Per the germline V gene, CDR1 is LGHNA and CDR2 is YNFKEQ. With 0 bases clipped from V and 4 bases from J, the junction kept 10 bases outside the gene matches. This CDR3 comprises 17 residues. CDR3 region: CASSQDPRGAGGETQYF. The CDR3, as DNA: TGTGCCAGCAGCCAAGACCCACGGGGGGCGGGGGGAGAGACCCAGTACTTC.

With respect to this clone: The junction departs from the called germline gene at one end, perhaps through a read error. V is TRBV11-2 and J is TRBJ1-5; TRBD1 matches 9 bases. The germline CDR1 and CDR2 sequences are SGHAT and FQNNGV. This CDR3 region has 17 residues. Here the CDR3 reads CASSSLTGGFSHQPQHF. The CDR3 DNA reads TGTGCCAGCAGCTCGCTTACAGGGGGCTTTAGCCATCAGCCCCAGCATTTT.

This sequence joins TRBV18 and TRBJ1-1; 7 nucleotides align to TRBD1. Trimming removed 3 bases from V and 3 bases from J; junction bases left unmatched: 7. The germline V gene encodes CDR1 KGHSH and CDR2 LQKENI. The CDR3 has 15 residues. DNA for the CDR3: TGTGCCAGCTCACCCCTCCCCAGGGGGGACACTGAAGCTTTCTTT. This encodes CASSPLPRGDTEAFF. The whole variable domain, remainder taken from reference TRBV18 and TRBJ1-1, is NAGVMQNPRHLVRRRGQEARLRCSPMKGHSHVYWYRQLPEEGLKFMVYLQKENIIDESGMPKERFSAEFPKEGPSILRIQQVVRGDSAAYFCASSPLPRGDTEAFFGQGTRLTVV.

This clone was seen only once. The chain couples TRBV2 to TRBJ1-5, with TRBD1 matching over 8 bases. In germline, CDR1 is SNHLY, CDR2 FYNNEI. The length of the CDR3 is 15 residues. Trimming cost V 6 bases and J 1 base; bases outside gene matches: 5. The CDR3 protein is CASSAHRGSNQPQHF. The CDR3 DNA follows: TGTGCCAGCAGCGCCCACAGGGGGAGCAATCAGCCCCAGCATTTT.

There are a few counts of this clone. The chain employs TRBV27 and TRBJ2-4, with D maybe TRBD1 (5 bases). This CDR3 spans 14 amino acids. The germline V gene encodes CDR1 MNHEY and CDR2 SMNVEV (reference sequence). V was clipped by 0 bases and J by 8 bases, with 11 bases between them. CDR3: CASSLSAGWHIQYF. CDR3 DNA sequence: TGTGCCAGCAGTTTATCGGCAGGGTGGCACATTCAGTACTTC.